The source of this TCR beta chain is a study of cytomegalovirus exposure and HLA in healthy donors. The CDR3 is 13 residues long. The V gene's germline CDR1 is MNHEY and CDR2 SVGAGI. With 60 Vbeta and 13 Jbeta primers, the PCR was carried out. Libraries were prepared by immunoSEQ multiplex PCR; TCRdb keeps only in-frame clonotypes and omits some of them. The sample has tens of thousands of clones, about 80% seen once; the top ten hold roughly 4.7%. The specimen sequenced was PBMCs. The clonotype was recovered from a woman aged 25 to 39 in good health and CMV-seronegative. J is TRBJ2-3 and V is TRBV6-5, with a tentative D call TRBD2 (5 bases). The DNA for the CDR3 is TGTGCTACGGCGGGCCGCAGCACAGATACGCAGTATTTT. Translated: CATAGRSTDTQYF.